What follows describes a single T cell receptor (beta chain). Its antigen is not known. These data are taken from a study of cytotoxic CD8 clonotypes in ibrutinib-treated CLL. Study-level findings and limits: Public clonotypes proved infrequent, and on treatment they shrank or remained steady. Baseline levels were approached again at progression, after clonality had risen at ibrutinib response.

Produced via immunoSEQ multiplex PCR; TCRdb's table is partial and in-frame only. This table has roughly 330,000 clones, around 66% appearing once. The CDR3 has 15 amino acids. The germline gives CDR1 MNHEY, CDR2 SMNVEV (reference sequence). The V end lost 1 base, the J end lost 12 bases, and 18 bases lay between the germline ends. The specimen was PBMCs, collected after 36 months of ibrutinib treatment. The chain is built from TRBV27 and TRBJ1-4; a weak D match, TRBD1 (5 bases). This clonotype originated in a human donor with chronic lymphocytic leukemia. The CDR3 DNA follows: TGTGCCAGCAGTTTATTTGGGCGCGGCCGGGGACAACTGTTTTTT. It specifies CASSLFGRGRGQLFF.